The 25 T cell receptor beta chains given below trace back to one sample, sequenced in a study of blood T cell repertoires in COVID-19 (dated by TCRdb to about 2020). Preparation of the library involved the immunoSEQ multiplex PCR assay. Here the immuneACCESS table is served through TCRdb, limited to in-frame sequences with V and J called. Missing clones are a known gap in these copies; in checked studies unresolved V genes cover under half, and the rest lacks a known reason. This sample is represented by under 200,000 clones; roughly 83% of them were singletons. Of the sample, 9.1% is held by the ten largest clones. The sequenced sample was peripheral blood. These receptors all come from a woman at least 80 years old with active or convalescent COVID-19.

V is TRBV7-2 and J is TRBJ1-2; D gene unclear. The V and J ends lost 5 bases and 2 bases respectively, with 12 bases between them. Germline CDR1 and CDR2: SGHTA and FQGNSA. There are 14 residues in the CDR3. For the CDR3, the DNA is TGTGCCAGCAGCCCGGACGCGGGAAACTATGGCTACACCTTC. Its protein is CASSPDAGNYGYTF.

This clone has just a few counts. The rearrangement joins TRBV5-4 to TRBJ2-2, with 7 bases matching TRBD1. Trimming cost V 3 bases and J 4 bases; bases outside gene matches: 9. CDR1 and CDR2 (germline): SGHNT, YYREEE (reference sequence). The CDR3 is made up of 16 amino acids. The CDR3 coding sequence is TGTGCCAGCAGCTCCCTACAGGGGTCGAGCACCGGGGAGCTGTTTTTT. This gives the protein CASSSLQGSSTGELFF.

The V gene is TRBV13, the J gene TRBJ1-5; 7 nucleotides match TRBD1. This CDR3 is 14 amino acids long. Germline CDR1 PRHDT, CDR2 FYEKMQ (reference sequence). With 4 bases clipped from V and 11 bases from J, the junction kept 11 bases outside the gene matches. CDR3 bases: TGTGCCAGCAGCTCGGGACAGCGACTTTCAGCCCAGCATTTT. This gives the protein CASSSGQRLSAQHF. The full variable domain, rest sourced from reference TRBV13 and TRBJ1-5, is AAGVIQSPRHLIKEKRETATLKCYPIPRHDTVYWYQQGPGQDPQFLISFYEKMQSDKGSIPDRFSAQQFSDYHSELNMSSLELGDSALYFCASSSGQRLSAQHFGDGTRLSIL.

V and J are TRBV5-6 and TRBJ1-4, with D tentatively TRBD1 (5 bases). The CDR3 spans 16 residues. The germline V gene encodes CDR1 SGHDT and CDR2 YYEEEE. Trimming took off 4 bases at V and 5 bases at J, with 18 bases between the two ends. The CDR3 sequence: CASSRETGKVNEKLFF. For the CDR3, the DNA is TGTGCCAGCAGCCGTGAAACAGGAAAAGTAAATGAAAAACTGTTTTTT.

This clone has a handful of counts. V and J are TRBV19 and TRBJ1-5, with a weak D call TRBD1 (5 bases). The germline CDR1 and CDR2 sequences are LNHDA and SQIVND (reference sequence). V was cut by 6 bases and J by 4 bases, with 31 bases left in between. The CDR3 has 20 amino acids. CDR3 in amino acids: CASRAAGESLTRVYNQPQHF. The CDR3 region has the DNA TGTGCCAGTAGGGCCGCGGGGGAAAGTTTGACCCGAGTGTATAATCAGCCCCAGCATTTT.

This sequence joins TRBV27 and TRBJ1-3; 8 nucleotides align to TRBD1. Germline CDR1 and CDR2: MNHEY and SMNVEV (reference sequence). The CDR3 consists of 17 residues. V shed 4 bases, J shed 0 bases, and the junction held 8 bases outside the gene matches. CDR3 sequence: CASSSHGQGISGNTIYF. The CDR3, as DNA: TGTGCCAGCAGTTCACACGGACAGGGTATCTCTGGAAACACCATATATTTT.

The chain is built from TRBV6-2 or TRBV6-3 and TRBJ2-7; TRBD1 matches 9 bases. J was trimmed by 3 bases and V by 5 bases; bases with no gene match: 5. The CDR3 runs to 14 residues. Germline assignment: CDR1 MNHEY and CDR2 SVGEGT. Here the CDR3 DNA reads TGTGCCAGCAGTGCACCGGGACAGGGCTACGAGCAGTACTTC. It is translated as CASSAPGQGYEQYF.

This clone has a single count. The chain joins TRBV2 to TRBJ2-4, with D hard to call. The CDR3 has 15 amino acids. The V gene lost 5 bases and the J gene lost 0 bases, with 11 bases spanning the gap. Germline V gene sequence: CDR1 SNHLY, CDR2 FYNNEI. The CDR3 DNA is TGTGCCAGCAGTATTACAGAGCTAGCCAAAAACATTCAGTACTTC. Translating gives CASSITELAKNIQYF.

The rearrangement links TRBV6-6 to TRBJ1-1; D is unresolved. V was trimmed by 5 bases and J by 3 bases, leaving 16 bases between them. The germline V gene encodes CDR1 MNHNY and CDR2 SVGAGI (reference sequence). The length of the CDR3 is 15 residues. CDR3 amino acids: CASSPPRGEYTEAFF. The CDR3 coding sequence is TGTGCCAGCAGTCCCCCCCGCGGGGAATACACTGAAGCTTTCTTT.

The chain has TRBV18 and TRBJ1-2, with 8 bases matching TRBD1. Looked up from germline, CDR1 is KGHSH and CDR2 is LQKENI. The ends lost 0 bases at V and 8 bases at J; junction bases unmatched: 8. The CDR3 is 15 amino acids. The CDR3 DNA reads TGTGCCAGCTCACCACCCCAGACAGGGGCCAGGGGCTACACCTTC. It is translated as CASSPPQTGARGYTF.

This clone occurred a few times. The chain links TRBV24-1 to TRBJ2-2, with 10 bases matching TRBD2. V shed 9 bases and J 7 bases; nucleotides not matched to a gene: 25. The CDR3 length is 20 residues. CDR1 is KGHDR, CDR2 SFDVKD, per germline. The CDR3 nucleotides are TGTGCCACCCCGACCCCCGGACAGGTAAGTGCGGGACTAGCGAACGGGGAGCTGTTTTTT. Translation gives CATPTPGQVSAGLANGELFF.

J is TRBJ2-1 and V is TRBV10-3; 10 bases are a match to TRBD1. CDR1 is ENHRY, CDR2 SYGVKD, per germline. V lost 7 bases, J lost 7 bases, and 10 bases stayed unmatched. The CDR3 is 15 amino acids. The CDR3 DNA follows: TGTGCCATCACCCCCGGGACAGGGGTAGGAAATGAGCAGTTCTTC. Translating gives CAITPGTGVGNEQFF.

The rearrangement uses TRBV7-6 and TRBJ1-1; no definite D call. Germline V gene data show CDR1 as SGHVS and CDR2 as FNYEAQ. CDR3 length equals 15 residues. Trimming removed 5 bases from V and 1 base from J, with 14 bases in between. For the CDR3, the DNA is TGTGCCAGCAGCACAAACACAGCCCCGAACACTGAAGCTTTCTTT. Translation: CASSTNTAPNTEAFF.

The chain uses TRBV19 and TRBJ1-1; D may be TRBD1 (6 bases). This CDR3 contains 15 residues. V lost 3 bases and J 4 bases, leaving 15 bases between the germline ends. Germline V lookup: CDR1 LNHDA, CDR2 SQIVND (reference sequence). The CDR3 loop is CASSISGGGSTEAFF. The CDR3 nucleotides are TGTGCCAGTAGTATTTCGGGAGGGGGGAGCACTGAAGCTTTCTTT.

The chain uses TRBV27 and TRBJ2-7; D is possibly TRBD1 (6 bases). Per germline, CDR1 MNHEY and CDR2 SMNVEV (reference sequence). Trimming removed 2 bases from V and 12 bases from J, with 11 bases in between. The CDR3 has 11 amino acids. CDR3 nucleotides: TGTGCCAGCAGTTTAACAGGGCTGCCGTACTTC. Its translation is CASSLTGLPYF.

This clone was seen a single time. The chain combines TRBV7-3 with TRBJ1-1, with 9 positions matching TRBD1. Germline CDR1 SGHTA, CDR2 FQGTGA. The V and J ends lost 4 bases and 0 bases, in that order; junction bases with no gene match: 0. CDR3 length: 14 residues. The CDR3 here is CASSWDRVNTEAFF. The DNA of the CDR3 is TGTGCCAGCAGCTGGGACAGGGTGAACACTGAAGCTTTCTTT.

The chain uses TRBV5-4 and TRBJ2-5; D possibly corresponds to TRBD1 (5 bases). V shed 4 bases and J shed 4 bases, with 17 bases lying between them. Per germline, CDR1 SGHNT and CDR2 YYREEE (reference sequence). The CDR3 sequence is 15 residues long. In DNA, the CDR3 is TGTGCCAGCAGCCAATATGACAGTAAAGGAGAGACCCAGTACTTC. Its protein product is CASSQYDSKGETQYF.

V is TRBV5-1 and J is TRBJ2-7, with a possible D match to TRBD2 (5 bases). Trimming pared 1 base from V and 3 bases from J, leaving 11 bases between. The germline V gene has CDR1 SGHRS and CDR2 YFSETQ. CDR3 length: 14 amino acids. CDR3 sequence reads: CASSLTLGGYEQYF. CDR3 in DNA: TGCGCCAGCAGCTTGACCCTAGGAGGCTACGAGCAGTACTTC.

This rearrangement joins TRBV4-1 to TRBJ1-2; no reliable D call. Deletions cut 2 bases from V and 4 bases from J, with 11 bases between. The germline gives CDR1 MGHRA, CDR2 YSYEKL. The CDR3 length is 14 residues. The CDR3 nucleotides are TGCGCCAGCAGCCAACCGACTATGGGCTATGGCTACACCTTC. Its translation: CASSQPTMGYGYTF.

The chain has TRBV5-1 and TRBJ1-1, with 7 bases aligning to TRBD1. Germline values: CDR1 SGHRS, CDR2 YFSETQ. The CDR3 covers 18 residues. V was clipped by 3 bases and J by 4 bases; unmatched bases: 18. The CDR3 loop reads CASSSLNLQGLSGTEAFF. The CDR3 DNA sequence: TGCGCCAGCAGCTCACTTAATTTACAGGGGCTAAGTGGCACTGAAGCTTTCTTT.

The chain is built from TRBV7-2 and TRBJ2-7; a weak D match, TRBD2 (5 bases). CDR1 is SGHTA and CDR2 is FQGNSA in the germline V gene. V was trimmed by 1 base and J by 2 bases, leaving 12 bases between them. The CDR3 sequence is 15 residues long. The CDR3 loop reads CASSLVGDYPYEQYF. CDR3 nucleotide sequence: TGTGCCAGCAGCTTAGTCGGGGATTACCCCTACGAGCAGTACTTC.

V usage is TRBV10-3 and J usage is TRBJ2-5; D remains unclear. This CDR3 region has 13 residues. V lost 6 bases, J lost 1 base, and 9 bases lay in between. Germline CDR1 reads ENHRY; CDR2 reads SYGVKD. CDR3 nucleotides: TGTGCCATCAGCCCGAGCCCCCAAGAGACCCAGTACTTC. Its protein is CAISPSPQETQYF.

The chain combines TRBV11-3 with TRBJ1-1, with 9 bases matching TRBD1. V lost 5 bases and J lost 4; bases outside the gene matches: 14. The CDR3 is 17 amino acids. In germline, CDR1 is SGHNT, CDR2 YENEEA. The CDR3 DNA reads TGTGCCAGCAGCCCGACCAGGTTCGGGACAGGGATCACTGAAGCTTTCTTT. Translation gives CASSPTRFGTGITEAFF.

This clone has only one observation. The rearrangement links TRBV5-4 to TRBJ1-1; no clear D. The CDR3 extends over 15 amino acids. Per germline, CDR1 SGHNT and CDR2 YYREEE (reference sequence). V was cut by 0 bases and J by 1 base, with 10 bases left in between. The CDR3 is CASSLGAPRNTEAFF. CDR3 in DNA: TGTGCCAGCAGCTTGGGTGCACCTAGGAACACTGAAGCTTTCTTT.

The rearrangement joins TRBV27 to TRBJ2-7; a possible D gene is TRBD2 (6 bases). The CDR3 has 15 residues. Per germline, CDR1 MNHEY and CDR2 SMNVEV (reference sequence). V lost 3 bases, J lost 5 bases, and 17 bases lay in between. The DNA for the CDR3 is TGTGCCAGCAGTTTTGGTCCCGGGAGTTACGACGAGCAGTACTTC. It yields the protein CASSFGPGSYDEQYF.